A selection of T cell receptor beta chains follows, all from one sample in a study of radiotherapy plus CTLA-4 blockade in lung cancer. TCRdb's copy holds only in-frame clones and misses some; the assay was immunoSEQ multiplex PCR. The repertoire holds 45,000 to 60,000 clones, with roughly four fifths as singletons. Sequencing was performed on peripheral blood, taken from a patient treated with radiotherapy plus ipilimumab. These receptor sequences come from a human donor with non-small cell lung cancer who had stable disease on radiotherapy plus ipilimumab. Each CDR3 is given with its conserved first and last residue. Each record gives: D gene, clone size, J gene, V gene, CDR3 DNA, CDR3 protein. A D gene is named only where the DNA matches it firmly. Where a row states a size, it is once, few, many or the class of an expanded clone; other rows omit it.

D gene: TRBD2; clone size: -; J gene: TRBJ2-3; V gene: TRBV19; CDR3 DNA: TGTGCCAGTAGTCAGAAACGACTAGCGGGAGGGCCGATAGATACGCAGTATTTT; CDR3 protein: CASSQKRLAGGPIDTQYF
D gene: TRBD1; clone size: -; J gene: TRBJ2-7; V gene: TRBV5-1; CDR3 DNA: TGCGCCAGCAGCGAGGGCGAATTAGGGACAGGGGGCTACGAGCAGTACTTC; CDR3 protein: CASSEGELGTGGYEQYF
D gene: TRBD1; clone size: -; J gene: TRBJ2-3; V gene: TRBV5-1; CDR3 DNA: TGCGCCAGCAGCTTGCGATTTGGGCAGGGGGACACAGATACGCAGTATTTT; CDR3 protein: CASSLRFGQGDTDTQYF
D gene: TRBD1; clone size: -; J gene: TRBJ2-5; V gene: TRBV15; CDR3 DNA: TGTGCCACCAGCACATTCCGACAGGGCCAAGAGACCCAGTACTTC; CDR3 protein: CATSTFRQGQETQYF
D gene: -; clone size: -; J gene: TRBJ1-4; V gene: TRBV4-1; CDR3 DNA: TGCGCCAGCAGCCAAAGCGCTGGGAGCCAGCAGGTAGAAAAACTGTTTTTT; CDR3 protein: CASSQSAGSQQVEKLFF
D gene: -; clone size: -; J gene: TRBJ2-7; V gene: TRBV6-1; CDR3 DNA: TGTGCCAGCAGCCGACCTAGCGCGAGCTCCTACGAGCAGTACTTC; CDR3 protein: CASSRPSASSYEQYF
D gene: TRBD1; clone size: -; J gene: TRBJ1-1; V gene: TRBV7-8; CDR3 DNA: TGTGCCAGCAGCCCCGAGGGGGCAGGGTTTCTACGAACTGAAGCTTTCTTT; CDR3 protein: CASSPEGAGFLRTEAFF
D gene: TRBD1; clone size: -; J gene: TRBJ1-1; V gene: TRBV28; CDR3 DNA: TGTGCCAGCAGCCAAGACCGGGACAGGGGGAACACTGAAGCTTTCTTT; CDR3 protein: CASSQDRDRGNTEAFF
D gene: -; clone size: -; J gene: TRBJ2-7; V gene: TRBV7-2; CDR3 DNA: TGTGCCAGCAGCTTAGAGCGGACGGGCGAGCAGTACTTC; CDR3 protein: CASSLERTGEQYF
D gene: TRBD1; clone size: -; J gene: TRBJ2-6; V gene: TRBV27; CDR3 DNA: TGTGCCAGCAGTCGAGGGACAGCTGGGGCCAACGTCCTGACTTTC; CDR3 protein: CASSRGTAGANVLTF
D gene: TRBD1; clone size: -; J gene: TRBJ1-2; V gene: TRBV7-9; CDR3 DNA: TGTGCCAGCAGCGAGGGGACAGAAGCTAACTATGGCTACACCTTC; CDR3 protein: CASSEGTEANYGYTF
D gene: -; clone size: -; J gene: TRBJ2-3; V gene: TRBV14; CDR3 DNA: TGTGCCAGCAGCCAAAAAAGCCCAACGCAGTATTTT; CDR3 protein: CASSQKSPTQYF
D gene: TRBD2; clone size: -; J gene: TRBJ2-5; V gene: TRBV27; CDR3 DNA: TGTGCCAGCAGTTTAATCGGTCGGGCGGGACTACAAGAGACCCAGTACTTC; CDR3 protein: CASSLIGRAGLQETQYF
D gene: -; clone size: -; J gene: TRBJ1-4; V gene: TRBV14; CDR3 DNA: TGTGCCAGCAGCCAAGGGTGGGGCACACAGGGAGAAAAACTGTTTTTT; CDR3 protein: CASSQGWGTQGEKLFF
D gene: TRBD2; clone size: few; J gene: TRBJ2-7; V gene: TRBV5-3; CDR3 DNA: TGTGCCAGAAGCCATGGACTAGTAGTCGAGCAGTACTTC; CDR3 protein: CARSHGLVVEQYF
D gene: TRBD1; clone size: -; J gene: TRBJ2-1; V gene: TRBV10-3; CDR3 DNA: TGTGCCATCAGACCGGGACAGGGCACCAATGAGCAGTTCTTC; CDR3 protein: CAIRPGQGTNEQFF
D gene: -; clone size: -; J gene: TRBJ2-1; V gene: TRBV19; CDR3 DNA: TGTGCCACCAAGACTAGGGGCTTCTTCTTC; CDR3 protein: CATKTRGFFF
D gene: TRBD2; clone size: -; J gene: TRBJ2-5; V gene: TRBV7-7; CDR3 DNA: TGTGCTAGCAGCTTAGGCGGGGGTGAAGGCGAGACCCAGTACTTC; CDR3 protein: CASSLGGGEGETQYF
D gene: TRBD2; clone size: -; J gene: TRBJ2-5; V gene: TRBV7-9; CDR3 DNA: TGTGCCAGCAGCCGGACTAGCGGTCAAGAGACCCAGTACTTC; CDR3 protein: CASSRTSGQETQYF
D gene: TRBD1; clone size: -; J gene: TRBJ2-5; V gene: TRBV7-9; CDR3 DNA: TGTGCCAGCAGCCAGTCAGGGACAGGAGCAGAGACCCAGTACTTC; CDR3 protein: CASSQSGTGAETQYF
D gene: TRBD2; clone size: -; J gene: TRBJ2-7; V gene: TRBV7-3; CDR3 DNA: TGTGCCAGCAGCCTGGGACTAGCGGGCGAGCAGTACTTC; CDR3 protein: CASSLGLAGEQYF
D gene: TRBD2; clone size: -; J gene: TRBJ2-1; V gene: TRBV4-1; CDR3 DNA: TGCGCCAGCAGCCCGGGACTAGCGGGAATGTTCACCTACAATGAGCAGTTCTTC; CDR3 protein: CASSPGLAGMFTYNEQFF
D gene: -; clone size: -; J gene: TRBJ2-1; V gene: TRBV9; CDR3 DNA: TGTGCCAGCAGCGTAGTGGGACGGGGGGCAAGTGAGCAGTTCTTC; CDR3 protein: CASSVVGRGASEQFF
D gene: -; clone size: -; J gene: TRBJ2-2; V gene: TRBV9; CDR3 DNA: TGTGCCAGCAGCGTAGGGACTCCCACCTTAGGGGAGCTGTTTTTT; CDR3 protein: CASSVGTPTLGELFF
D gene: -; clone size: -; J gene: TRBJ2-7; V gene: TRBV2; CDR3 DNA: TGTGCCAGCAGTGGGGGACACCTAACCTACGAGCAGTACTTC; CDR3 protein: CASSGGHLTYEQYF